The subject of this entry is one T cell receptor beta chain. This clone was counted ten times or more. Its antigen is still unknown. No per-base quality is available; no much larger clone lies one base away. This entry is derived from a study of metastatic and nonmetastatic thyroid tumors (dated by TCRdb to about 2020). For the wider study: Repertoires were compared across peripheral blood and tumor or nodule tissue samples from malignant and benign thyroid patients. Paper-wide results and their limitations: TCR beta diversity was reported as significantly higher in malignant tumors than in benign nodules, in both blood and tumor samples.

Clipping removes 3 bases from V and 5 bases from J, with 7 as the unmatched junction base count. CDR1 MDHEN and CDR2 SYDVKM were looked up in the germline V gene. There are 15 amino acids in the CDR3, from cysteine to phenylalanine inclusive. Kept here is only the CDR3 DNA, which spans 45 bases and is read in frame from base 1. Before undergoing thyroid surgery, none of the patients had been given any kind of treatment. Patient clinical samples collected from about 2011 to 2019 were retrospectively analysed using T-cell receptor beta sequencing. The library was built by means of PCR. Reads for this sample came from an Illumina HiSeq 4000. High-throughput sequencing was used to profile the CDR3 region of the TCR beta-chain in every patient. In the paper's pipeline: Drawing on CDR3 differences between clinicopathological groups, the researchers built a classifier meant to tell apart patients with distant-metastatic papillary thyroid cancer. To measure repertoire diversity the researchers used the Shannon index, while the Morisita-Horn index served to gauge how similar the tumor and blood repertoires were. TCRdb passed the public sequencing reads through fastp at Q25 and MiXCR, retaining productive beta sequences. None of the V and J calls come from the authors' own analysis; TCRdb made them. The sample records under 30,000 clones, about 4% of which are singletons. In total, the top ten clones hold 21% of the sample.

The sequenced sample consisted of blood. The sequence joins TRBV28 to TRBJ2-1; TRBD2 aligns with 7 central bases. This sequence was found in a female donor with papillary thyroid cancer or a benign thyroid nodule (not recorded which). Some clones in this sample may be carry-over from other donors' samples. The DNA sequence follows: TGTGCCAGCAGTTTTACGGGACTACGAAACAATGAGCAGTTCTTC. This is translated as CASSFTGLRNNEQFF.